The clone carrying this T cell receptor beta chain was counted a single time. As yet, its antigen is unknown. The source of the sample is a study of cytomegalovirus exposure and HLA in healthy donors. Across the whole study: Genetic ancestry analysis placed under 90% of the roughly 400 donors that were genotyped in the Caucasian-associated cluster. Findings and limits, study-wide: The CMV antigen specificity of a few CMV-associated chains was confirmed through in vitro analysis. In all likelihood, a cluster of highly shared sequence variants was a sequencing artifact.

Vbeta (60) and Jbeta (13) primers were used in the PCR. Here immunoSEQ multiplex PCR was the method, and the copy in TCRdb shows in-frame clones only, minus some. The sample carries roughly 230,000 clones, about three quarters recorded once. Germline V gene data show CDR1 as SGHVS and CDR2 as FQNEAQ. V lost 6 bases and J lost 1, with 12 bases in between. The CDR3 is 15 amino acids. The TCR originated in a boy aged 5-17 years in good health and CMV-seronegative. The source material was PBMCs. This chain links TRBV7-8 with TRBJ1-4, with D tentatively TRBD1 (5 bases). The CDR3 nucleotides are TGTGCCAGCAGGCTAAGGGGTGAAACTAATGAAAAACTGTTTTTT. The encoded protein is CASRLRGETNEKLFF.